Listed here are 23 T cell receptor beta chains from one sample, sequenced in a study of T cells in Graves' hyperthyroidism and ophthalmopathy. RNA transcripts gave rise to amplified TCR beta CDR3 regions. Primed by the HTBI set, a first-round RT-PCR was run on the TCR CDR3. TCRdb recomputed calls from the multiplex PCR reads with MiXCR, one row per CDR3 protein. The table includes about half a million distinct CDR3 sequences, around 24% detected once. The sample was blood. The receptors come from a woman aged 25 to 39 with Graves' ophthalmopathy.

This clonotype was observed at least ten times. The chain is built from TRBV27 and TRBJ1-5; D is unresolved. In germline, CDR1 is MNHEY, CDR2 SMNVEV (reference sequence). Trimming pared 0 bases from V and 5 bases from J, leaving 17 bases between. CDR3 size: 17 residues. The CDR3 DNA sequence: TGTGCCAGCAGTTTATCTGATCCCAGGAATTTCGATCAGCCCCAGCATTTT. Encoded protein: CASSLSDPRNFDQPQHF.

The V and J genes are TRBV4-1 and TRBJ2-7, with D possibly matching TRBD1 (6 bases). The germline V gene encodes CDR1 MGHRA and CDR2 YSYEKL. The V gene lost 5 bases and the J gene lost 1 base, with 15 bases spanning the gap. The CDR3 sequence is 15 residues long. The CDR3 sequence is CASSGRTEISYEQYF. The CDR3 DNA reads TGCGCCAGCAGCGGTCGGACAGAGATTTCCTACGAGCAGTACTTC.

This clonotype has ten or more counts. The V gene is TRBV6-1, the J gene TRBJ2-5; D remains unclear. The V and J ends lost 7 bases and 4 bases respectively, with 16 bases between them. This CDR3 region has 14 residues. Germline-derived CDR1 and CDR2 are MNHNS and SASEGT. CDR3 residues: CASNEDAAPETQYF. The CDR3 nucleotides read TGTGCCAGCAATGAGGACGCGGCCCCAGAGACCCAGTACTTC.

This clonotype was counted many times. The V gene is TRBV5-1, the J gene TRBJ1-1; TRBD1 is a possible D gene (5 bases). Germline CDR1 SGHRS, CDR2 YFSETQ. The V end lost 4 bases, the J end lost 5 bases, and 33 bases lay between the germline ends. This CDR3 comprises 20 residues. CDR3 coding DNA: TGCGCCAGCAGCCATTATTCAGGGCAAGTAGGTATGGGCAGATTAACTGAAGCTTTCTTT. The encoded protein is CASSHYSGQVGMGRLTEAFF.

With respect to this clonotype: Germline and junction disagree at one end, which may indicate a read error. The gene calls are TRBV6-1 and TRBJ1-5, with D uncertain. This CDR3 region has 13 residues. Germline V gives CDR1 MNHNS, CDR2 SASEGT. The CDR3 is CASRVSSYQPQHF. As DNA, the CDR3 is TGTGCCAGCAGAGTCAGTAGCTATCAGCCCCAGCATTTT.

V and J are TRBV5-1 and TRBJ1-2; tentatively, D is TRBD1 (6 bases). CDR1 is SGHRS, CDR2 YFSETQ, per germline. V shed 6 bases and J shed 6 bases, with 21 bases lying between them. The CDR3 has 15 residues. CDR3 nucleotides: TGCGCCAGCACCAGAGGGGGGGCGCCCCCGGATGGCTACACCTTC. Its translation is CASTRGGAPPDGYTF.

This clonotype was recorded many times. The V and J genes are TRBV7-2 and TRBJ2-7; weak D call: TRBD1 (5 bases). This CDR3 spans 15 amino acids. Trimming removed 2 bases from V and 1 base from J, with 12 bases in between. The germline V gene encodes CDR1 SGHTA and CDR2 FQGNSA. The DNA of the CDR3 is TGTGCCAGCAGCTTAACACCAGGGCTTTCCTACGAGCAGTACTTC. Residues: CASSLTPGLSYEQYF. The whole variable domain, filled in from reference TRBV7-2 and TRBJ2-7, reads GAGVSQSPSNKVTEKGKDVELRCDPISGHTALYWYRQSLGQGLEFLIYFQGNSAPDKSGLPSDRFSAERTGGSVSTLTIQRTQQEDSAVYLCASSLTPGLSYEQYFGPGTRLTVT.

This clonotype was seen repeatedly, ten times or more. This chain links TRBV7-8 with TRBJ2-7; the D is unclear. The ends were cut back, 0 bases at V and 0 bases at J, with 6 bases in the middle. Germline V CDR1 and CDR2: SGHVS, FQNEAQ. This CDR3 spans 14 amino acids. Written as DNA, the CDR3 is TGTGCCAGCAGCTTAGCTCAGAGCTCCTACGAGCAGTACTTC. Encoded protein: CASSLAQSSYEQYF.

J is TRBJ2-7 and V is TRBV5-1, with D perhaps TRBD1 (6 bases). From germline, CDR1 is SGHRS and CDR2 YFSETQ. V was clipped by 1 base and J by 2 bases, with 16 bases between them. The CDR3 is 16 amino acids. CDR3 region: CASSLRGQTMTYEQYF. Here the CDR3 DNA reads TGCGCCAGCAGCTTGCGCGGACAGACGATGACCTACGAGCAGTACTTC.

The table lists this clonotype with many counts. V and J are TRBV20-1 and TRBJ2-5, with 10 positions matching TRBD2. The CDR3 runs to 12 residues. Germline V lookup: CDR1 DFQATT, CDR2 SNEGSKA (reference sequence). J lost 7 bases, V lost 6 bases, and 5 bases had no gene match. The CDR3 sequence is CSARSSGGTQYF. CDR3 in DNA: TGCAGTGCGCGTTCTAGCGGGGGGACCCAGTACTTC.

This clonotype was detected many times. The chain couples TRBV7-2 to TRBJ2-7, with TRBD2 as a possible D gene (5 bases). The CDR3 is made up of 12 amino acids. The V gene's germline CDR1 is SGHTA and CDR2 FQGNSA. The V and J ends lost 2 bases and 6 bases respectively, with 8 bases between them. CDR3 in amino acids: CASSLSEVEQYF. The DNA for the CDR3 is TGTGCCAGCAGCTTATCGGAGGTCGAGCAGTACTTC.

The sample holds many counts of this clonotype. The chain joins TRBV20-1 to TRBJ2-2, with D possibly matching TRBD2 (5 bases). Trimming took off 3 bases at V and 4 bases at J, with 18 bases between the two ends. The germline CDR1 and CDR2 sequences are DFQATT and SNEGSKA (reference sequence). CDR3 length: 16 residues. The CDR3 DNA sequence: TGCAGTGCTAGTAGCGCGGAGGACGGAACCACCGGGGAGCTGTTTTTT. Encoded protein: CSASSAEDGTTGELFF.

J is TRBJ1-1 and V is TRBV15; D ambiguous. The ends were cut back, 0 bases at V and 4 bases at J, with 12 bases in the middle. CDR1 is LNHNV and CDR2 is YYDKDF in the germline V gene (reference sequence). There are 15 residues in the CDR3. The CDR3 bases are TGTGCCACCAGCAGAGATCTGGGCGCGGGCACTGAAGCTTTCTTT. Translated, it gives CATSRDLGAGTEAFF.

The chain joins TRBV9 to TRBJ2-5, with D tentatively TRBD1 (5 bases). The V end was cut by 2 bases, the J end by 4 bases, with 12 bases between. CDR1 is SGDLS and CDR2 is YYNGEE in the germline V gene. The CDR3 is 14 residues long. Here the CDR3 DNA reads TGTGCCAGCAGCGTCACAGGTTGGGGAGAGACCCAGTACTTC. Translated: CASSVTGWGETQYF.

The rearrangement links TRBV19 to TRBJ1-1; D possibly corresponds to TRBD1 (6 bases). From germline, CDR1 is LNHDA and CDR2 SQIVND (reference sequence). The CDR3 covers 14 residues. The V end lost 3 bases, the J end lost 3 bases, and 11 bases lay between the germline ends. The CDR3 loop reads CASSMRTAYTEAFF. The CDR3 nucleotides are TGTGCCAGTAGTATGAGGACAGCCTACACTGAAGCTTTCTTT.

This clonotype was recorded many times. The V gene is TRBV30, the J gene TRBJ2-2; D not certain. The V end lost 1 base, the J end lost 4 bases, and 10 bases lay between the germline ends. The CDR3 is 14 residues long. Looked up from germline, CDR1 is GTSNPN and CDR2 is SVGIG (reference sequence). The CDR3: CAWSAGRSTGELFF. The CDR3 DNA is TGTGCCTGGAGTGCCGGACGGTCCACCGGGGAGCTGTTTTTT.

This clonotype was seen a few times. The chain joins TRBV7-9 to TRBJ2-7, with 8 bases lining up with TRBD1. The CDR3 loop spans 14 amino acids. Germline V gene data show CDR1 as SEHNR and CDR2 as FQNEAQ (reference sequence). V was clipped by 5 bases and J by 5 bases; unmatched bases: 8. CDR3 in DNA: TGTGCCAGCAGCCCTAAGGACAGGGCCCACGAGCAGTACTTC. It encodes CASSPKDRAHEQYF.

The sample holds a few counts of this clonotype. This could be a read error, since a much larger clone is one nucleotide away. V gene TRBV7-9 combines with J gene TRBJ2-5; TRBD1 or TRBD2 may be the D gene (5 bases each). The CDR3 consists of 14 residues. The V gene's germline CDR1 is SEHNR and CDR2 FQNEAQ (reference sequence). The CDR3 coding sequence is TGTGTCAGCAGCTTAGGGACCAGCCAAGAGACCCAGTACTTC. Translating it yields CVSSLGTSQETQYF.

This clonotype was observed at least ten times. This chain uses TRBV2 with TRBJ2-5; D tentatively fits TRBD1 or TRBD2 (6 bases each). Germline CDR1 and CDR2: SNHLY and FYNNEI. The CDR3 contains 15 residues. V lost 8 bases to trimming and J lost 1 base, with 17 bases between them. CDR3 nucleotides: TGTGCCAGCCTGTCGTTGAGGGGGGCCCAAGAGACCCAGTACTTC. It is translated as CASLSLRGAQETQYF. Using reference TRBV2 and TRBJ2-5 for the parts outside the CDR3, the full variable domain is EPEVTQTPSHQVTQMGQEVILRCVPISNHLYFYWYRQILGQKVEFLVSFYNNEISEKSEIFDDQFSVERPDGSNFTLKIRSTKLEDSAMYFCASLSLRGAQETQYFGPGTRLLVL.

This sequence joins TRBV27 and TRBJ2-7; D may be TRBD1 (6 bases). Germline V gene data show CDR1 as MNHEY and CDR2 as SMNVEV (reference sequence). V lost 7 bases and J lost 5, with 9 bases in between. The CDR3 is 11 residues long. DNA of the CDR3: TGTGCCAGCAACAGGGTAAACGAGCAGTACTTC. Its protein product is CASNRVNEQYF.

This clonotype was observed a few times. CDR3 bases: TGTGCCAGCAGCTTGAGGGCAGGGGGCTTCAATCAGCCCCAGCATTTT. Its protein product is CASSLRAGGFNQPQHF. The chain employs TRBV28 and TRBJ1-5; 8 bases map to TRBD1. Trimming removed 6 bases from V and 3 bases from J; junction bases left unmatched: 10. The CDR3 has 16 amino acids. Looked up from germline, CDR1 is MDHEN and CDR2 is SYDVKM.

This clonotype has ten or more counts. This chain joins TRBV20-1 and TRBJ2-7; D remains unclear. The CDR3 is 11 residues long. Trimming shortened V by 6 bases and J by 2 bases, and 8 bases separated the two germline ends. CDR1 and CDR2 (germline): DFQATT, SNEGSKA (reference sequence). CDR3 DNA: TGCAGTGCCCAGGCGACCTACGAGCAGTACTTC. Translating it yields CSAQATYEQYF.

This clonotype was counted between two and nine times. The chain is built from TRBV10-3 and TRBJ2-2, with 9 bases fitting TRBD1. The CDR3 loop spans 16 amino acids. Germline V lookup: CDR1 ENHRY, CDR2 SYGVKD. The trim removed 10 bases at V and 4 bases at J, leaving 13 bases unmatched. The CDR3 nucleotides are TGTGCCACCGCGGAAAGAGGGACAGGGTCCACCGGGGAGCTGTTTTTT. It encodes CATAERGTGSTGELFF.